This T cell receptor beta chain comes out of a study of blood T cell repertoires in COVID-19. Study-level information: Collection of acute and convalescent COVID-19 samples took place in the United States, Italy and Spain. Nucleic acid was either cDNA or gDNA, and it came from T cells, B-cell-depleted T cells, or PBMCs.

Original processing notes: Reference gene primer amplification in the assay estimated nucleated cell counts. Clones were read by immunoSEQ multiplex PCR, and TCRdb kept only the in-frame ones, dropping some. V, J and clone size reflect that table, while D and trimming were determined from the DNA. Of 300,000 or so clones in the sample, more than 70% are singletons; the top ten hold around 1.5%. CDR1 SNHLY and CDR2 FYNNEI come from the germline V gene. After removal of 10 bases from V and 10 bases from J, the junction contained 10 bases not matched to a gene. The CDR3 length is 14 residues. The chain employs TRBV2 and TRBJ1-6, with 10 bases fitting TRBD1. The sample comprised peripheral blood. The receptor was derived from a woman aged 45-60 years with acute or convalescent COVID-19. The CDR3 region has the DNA TGTGCCACCCTGCCGGGACAGGGGACCTCACCCCTCCACTTT. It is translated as CATLPGQGTSPLHF.